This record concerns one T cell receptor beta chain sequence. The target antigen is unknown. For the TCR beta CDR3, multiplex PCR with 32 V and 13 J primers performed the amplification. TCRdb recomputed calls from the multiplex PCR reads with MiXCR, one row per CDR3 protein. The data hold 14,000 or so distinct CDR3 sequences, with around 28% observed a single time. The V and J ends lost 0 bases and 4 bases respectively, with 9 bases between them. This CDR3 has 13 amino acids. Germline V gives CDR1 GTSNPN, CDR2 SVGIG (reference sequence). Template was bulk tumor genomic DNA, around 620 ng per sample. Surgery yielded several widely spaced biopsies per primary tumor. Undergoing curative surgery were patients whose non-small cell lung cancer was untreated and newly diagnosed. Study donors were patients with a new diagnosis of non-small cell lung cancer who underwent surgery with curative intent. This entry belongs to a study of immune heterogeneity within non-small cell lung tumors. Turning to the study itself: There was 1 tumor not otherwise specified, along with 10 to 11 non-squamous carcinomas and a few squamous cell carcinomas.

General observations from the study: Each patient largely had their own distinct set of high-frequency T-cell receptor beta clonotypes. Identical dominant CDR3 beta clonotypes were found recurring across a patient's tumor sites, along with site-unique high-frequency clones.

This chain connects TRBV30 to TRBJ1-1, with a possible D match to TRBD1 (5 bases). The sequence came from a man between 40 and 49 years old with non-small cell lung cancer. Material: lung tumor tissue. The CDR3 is CAWSVGGFTEAFF. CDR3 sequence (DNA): TGTGCCTGGAGTGTGGGGGGATTCACTGAAGCTTTCTTT. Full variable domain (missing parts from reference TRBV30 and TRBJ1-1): SQTIHQWPATLVQPVGSPLSLECTVEGTSNPNLYWYRQAAGRGLQLLFYSVGIGQISSEVPQNLSASRPQDRQFILSSKKLLLSDSGFYLCAWSVGGFTEAFFGQGTRLTVV.